Listed here are 4 T cell receptor beta chains from one sample, sequenced in a study of graft-versus-host responses after intestinal transplantation. The table came from immunoSEQ multiplex PCR; TCRdb's copy has only in-frame clones and leaves some out. Among tens of thousands of clones listed, under 85% were seen once. Sequenced here: PBMCs, sampled 1,000 to 1,300 days after transplant. The receptors derive from a human patient who received an intestinal transplant, so some T cells may come from the graft donor.

As regards this clone: Its ends do not fully match the called genes, so a read error is possible. This rearrangement joins TRBV28 to TRBJ2-1; D uncertain. Germline loops: CDR1 MDHEN, CDR2 SYDVKM. The CDR3 contains 13 residues. CDR3 sequence reads: CASSPASCNEQFF. The CDR3 DNA reads TGTGCCAGCAGTCCGGCCTCCTGCAATGAGCAGTTCTTC.

The rearrangement uses TRBV6-5 and TRBJ2-5; 8 bases align to TRBD2. CDR1 and CDR2 from the germline V gene are MNHEY and SVGAGI. Germline trimming cut 2 bases from V and 5 bases from J; bases unmatched to any gene: 4. The CDR3 is 14 residues long. The CDR3: CASSYAGGGETQYF. CDR3 bases: TGTGCCAGCAGTTACGCGGGGGGCGGTGAGACCCAGTACTTC.

CDR3 coding DNA: TGTGCCAGCAGCTCCGACAGGGGAGGATCCTACGAGCAGTACTTC. This codes for CASSSDRGGSYEQYF. V gene TRBV6-6 combines with J gene TRBJ2-7, with 8 bases lining up with TRBD1. This CDR3 has 15 amino acids. CDR1 and CDR2 (germline): MNHNY, SVGAGI (reference sequence). J was trimmed by 1 base and V by 6 bases; bases with no gene match: 8.

J is TRBJ2-1 and V is TRBV19, with TRBD1 as a possible D gene (5 bases). V was cut by 4 bases and J by 6 bases, with 13 bases left in between. This CDR3 has 14 residues. Germline V lookup: CDR1 LNHDA, CDR2 SQIVND (reference sequence). DNA for the CDR3: TGTGCCAGTAGTACCGCCAAAGGGGCCAATGAGCAGTTCTTC. Residues: CASSTAKGANEQFF.